The following is a T cell receptor (beta chain) sequence with its context. It lacks a known antigen. No base-level quality is on record; no much larger clone is a single base apart. The CDR3 has 15 amino acids, counting the end cysteine and phenylalanine. The CDR3 DNA has 45 bases and is translated from base 1. V sheds 2 bases and J sheds 4 bases, leaving 14 bases between their ends. The germline V gene gives CDR1 as ENHRY and CDR2 as SYGVKD. The data were taken from a study of blood T cells in healthy people across ages (dated by TCRdb to between 2014 and 2017). About the study as a whole: In model experiments, roughly one uniquely barcoded TCR beta cDNA molecule per two T cells was captured by template switching. Age-related changes in TCR beta repertoire diversity were measured in the study by deep sequencing normalized with unique cDNA molecular identifiers. The donors were split into four age groups: young (average 16 years), middle-aged (roughly 42), aged (approximately 60) and long-lived (more than 80). Using the same blood draw, the study looked at two additional independent replicas of 1 million unique cDNA reads for two donors, one aged 18 to 30 and the other aged 80 or older.

Systemically healthy Caucasian individuals from Russia, 35 to 50 in total and aged about 6 to 100 years, were included as donors. Each donor gave about 9.8 milliliters of peripheral blood, drawn into EDTA-treated Vacutainer tubes. Ficoll-Paque density-gradient centrifugation was used to isolate PBMCs, with at least 6.5 million obtained per sample. Total RNA was extracted from PBMCs with Trizol reagent, with at least 6 micrograms obtained per sample. For every donor, flow cytometry on a PBMC aliquot measured the percentage of naive CD45RAhigh/CD27high T cells. Study-wide conclusions, independent of this receptor: The CMV infection status of donors was not known, potentially confounding age-related changes in expanded clonotypes. As age increased, observed TCR beta diversity per million T cells dropped in a roughly linear way, and a significant reduction was already evident by age 40. There was a strong correlation between observed TCR beta diversity and the percentage of naive T cells measured by flow cytometry. Compared with the aged group, the long-lived group had more naive CD4+ T cells, fewer expanded clones and increased TCR diversity, a pattern suggesting age selection. Total diversity estimates from one million sequenced T cells were considered lower bounds and underestimates. Since profiling was done on bulk unsorted PBMCs, naive and antigen-experienced compartments could not be conclusively compared.

Library construction relied on 5' RACE. The sample was run on an Illumina HiSeq 2500. A second roughly 6 to 11 cycle PCR used a sample-barcoded 5' primer and a J-beta primer mix. A unique molecular identifier was introduced onto each TCR beta cDNA molecule by a template-switch 5' adaptor carrying 12 random nucleotides. At least 2.5 million CDR3-containing paired-end reads were obtained from each sample. First-strand cDNA was synthesized from all RNA with the Mint cDNA synthesis kit, primed by a TRBC-specific oligonucleotide. Following uracil-DNA glycosylase treatment, all cDNA underwent a first 18-cycle PCR with the universal primers M1SS and BC2_uni_R. On the authors' methods: Each sample was normalized by randomly selecting 1 million high-quality reads, each carrying a distinct molecular identifier. Reads sharing molecular identifiers were discarded rather than binned into consensus sequences. MiTCR, run with a Q25 quality threshold and the strictest error-elimination algorithm, handled CDR3 identification, clonotype clustering and error correction. A nonparametric unseen species model using Euler transformation provided a lower-bound estimate of total TCR beta diversity. The raw public reads went through TCRdb reprocessing: fastp at Q25, MiXCR clone calling, in-frame beta chains kept. Rows merge per CDR3 protein into single entries with the most common DNA and genes. The V and J calls and clone size come from TCRdb's table, not from the authors' own analysis. The sample yields about 930,000 distinct CDR3 sequences; about 27% were counted once. The ten largest clones capture roughly 10% of the sample.

The data also belong to a second study, concerning T cells of mothers and their children. As that second paper reports: Donors were nine systemically healthy Caucasian individuals: three mothers and their six children. cDNA synthesis used all of the extracted RNA, with roughly 1.5 ug of RNA in each 15 ul reaction. In the second PCR, sample barcodes and 2-4 random nucleotides were introduced via the M1S primer. More than 8 million TCR beta CDR3 reads were obtained from each mother, and roughly 3 million reads were obtained from each child. Thymic selection shapes the output of TCR recombination in a similar way in related and unrelated pairs, and inherited differences have a minor effect. Normalized repertoire overlap was always slightly but never significantly higher in related than unrelated mother-child pairs. No persistent microchimeric T cell clones were found, with a detection sensitivity of around 100 clones per million clonotypes. The study used deep NGS to compare TCR beta repertoires of mothers and children, seeking features distinguishing related mother-child pairs from unrelated individuals. On average, the children were about 12 +/- 4 years old, while the mothers were about 38 +/- 4 years old. Libraries were sequenced on Illumina HiSeq 2000 with 100+100 nt paired-end reads after adapter ligation with NEBNext reagents. To prevent cross-contamination, the mother and child libraries were prepared a month apart and were sequenced in separate runs. Between roughly 500,000 and 2,100,000 distinct TCR beta clonotypes were identified per donor. Naive TCR beta clonotypes were estimated from low-frequency clonotypes matched to each donor's FACS-determined naive share, without sorting.

The source is a woman aged 40-49 years in good health. Material: blood. The sequence links TRBV10-3 to TRBJ1-1, and possibly TRBD1, on 6 matching bases. CDR3 region: CAISEPQQGSTEAFF. The sequenced DNA is TGTGCCATCAGTGAGCCGCAACAGGGATCCACTGAAGCTTTCTTT.